This entry lists 19 T cell receptor beta chains sequenced from one sample in a study of blood T cell repertoires in COVID-19. Sequencing used immunoSEQ multiplex PCR; TCRdb keeps in-frame clones, though not all of them. The profile shows approximately 230,000 clones, about 80% of them singletons. The specimen sequenced was peripheral blood. These receptors all come from a man older than 75 with acute or convalescent COVID-19.

This clone occurred once. V usage is TRBV6-6 and J usage is TRBJ1-2, with 8 bases aligning to TRBD1. V gave up 5 bases and J gave up 2 bases; unmatched junction bases: 13. The CDR3 runs to 17 residues. Germline CDR1 MNHNY, CDR2 SVGAGI (reference sequence). Here the CDR3 reads CASSQIWTGNVNYGYTF. The CDR3 coding sequence is TGTGCCAGCAGTCAAATTTGGACAGGGAACGTGAACTATGGCTACACCTTC.

The rearrangement links TRBV7-3 to TRBJ2-3; 12 positions agree with TRBD2. Looked up from germline, CDR1 is SGHTA and CDR2 is FQGTGA. J was trimmed by 4 bases and V by 4 bases; bases with no gene match: 15. CDR3 length: 19 amino acids. The CDR3 reads CASSSYPGLAGGESDTQYF. Here the CDR3 DNA reads TGTGCCAGCAGCTCCTATCCGGGACTAGCGGGCGGGGAGTCAGATACGCAGTATTTT. Based on the CDR3 plus reference TRBV7-3 and TRBJ2-3, the full variable domain is GAGVSQTPSNKVTEKGKYVELRCDPISGHTALYWYRQSLGQGPEFLIYFQGTGAADDSGLPNDRFFAVRPEGSVSTLKIQRTERGDSAVYLCASSSYPGLAGGESDTQYFGPGTRLTVL.

This clone has just one count. V gene TRBV28 combines with J gene TRBJ1-1; D remains unclear. The CDR3 consists of 15 residues. Looked up from germline, CDR1 is MDHEN and CDR2 is SYDVKM. V lost 1 base and J 0 bases, leaving 9 bases between the germline ends. The CDR3 nucleotides are TGTGCCAGCAGTTTATACCCCCCGGTGAACACTGAAGCTTTCTTT. It yields the protein CASSLYPPVNTEAFF.

The CDR3 reads CASSLAGQPRGPLHF. In DNA, the CDR3 is TGTGCCAGCAGTTTGGCGGGACAGCCGCGAGGACCCCTCCACTTT. V is TRBV27 and J is TRBJ1-6; TRBD1 matches at 7 bases. The germline V gene encodes CDR1 MNHEY and CDR2 SMNVEV (reference sequence). CDR3 length: 15 amino acids. J was trimmed by 12 bases and V by 3 bases; bases with no gene match: 11.

This clone has just one count. The V call is TRBV2, the J call TRBJ1-2, with 8 bases that match TRBD1. Trimming at V came to 3 bases and at J to 0 bases, leaving 6 bases not matched to a gene. The CDR3 length is 16 residues. From germline, CDR1 is SNHLY and CDR2 FYNNEI. The CDR3 is CASSEYRDRSNYGYTF. The CDR3 nucleotides read TGTGCCAGCAGTGAGTACCGGGACAGGTCTAACTATGGCTACACCTTC. Full variable domain (missing parts from reference TRBV2 and TRBJ1-2): EPEVTQTPSHQVTQMGQEVILRCVPISNHLYFYWYRQILGQKVEFLVSFYNNEISEKSEIFDDQFSVERPDGSNFTLKIRSTKLEDSAMYFCASSEYRDRSNYGYTFGSGTRLTVV.

V is TRBV7-9 and J is TRBJ2-7, with 8 bases lining up with TRBD2. V dropped 7 bases and J dropped 0; count of bases not matched to a gene: 5. The CDR3 is made up of 14 amino acids. Germline assignment: CDR1 SEHNR and CDR2 FQNEAQ (reference sequence). Written as DNA, the CDR3 is TGTGCCAGCACCTCGGGGGGGCCCTCCTACGAGCAGTACTTC. Translating gives CASTSGGPSYEQYF.

The chain carries TRBV15 and TRBJ1-2, with a tentative D call TRBD1 (5 bases). From germline, CDR1 is LNHNV and CDR2 YYDKDF (reference sequence). V lost 0 bases, J lost 8 bases, and 13 bases lay in between. This CDR3 has 14 residues. The CDR3 region is CATSRDRAGYGYTF. The CDR3 nucleotides are TGTGCCACCAGCAGAGATAGGGCAGGGTACGGCTACACCTTC.

As for this clone: A far bigger clonotype differs at one base, so this is likely a read error. V is TRBV5-4 and J is TRBJ2-3; 7 bases map to TRBD1. The CDR3 covers 14 residues. With V trimmed by 7 bases and J by 6 bases, 11 bases remained unmatched. From germline, CDR1 is SGHNT and CDR2 YYREEE (reference sequence). The CDR3 region is CASCPGQEWDTQYF. CDR3 in DNA: TGTGCCAGCTGCCCCGGACAGGAATGGGATACGCAGTATTTT.

The V call is TRBV10-3, the J call TRBJ2-3; 12 bases are a match to TRBD2. This CDR3 has 15 amino acids. Trimming cost V 2 bases and J 4 bases; bases outside gene matches: 1. Germline V CDR1 and CDR2: ENHRY, SYGVKD. Here the CDR3 reads CAISEGLAGPDTQYF. As DNA, the CDR3 is TGTGCCATCAGTGAGGGACTAGCGGGGCCAGATACGCAGTATTTT.

The rearrangement joins TRBV10-3 to TRBJ1-3, with D perhaps matching TRBD1 (5 bases). The CDR3 sequence is 14 residues long. Per germline, CDR1 ENHRY and CDR2 SYGVKD. V lost 2 bases, J lost 0 bases, and 5 bases lay in between. The CDR3 DNA is TGTGCCATCAGTGAGGACAGCTCTGGAAACACCATATATTTT. This translates into CAISEDSSGNTIYF.

This rearrangement joins TRBV2 to TRBJ1-5; TRBD1 aligns across 7 bases. V lost 5 bases to trimming and J lost 2 bases; unmatched junction nucleotides: 3. This CDR3 region has 14 residues. CDR1 and CDR2 from the germline V gene are SNHLY and FYNNEI. In DNA, the CDR3 is TGTGCCAGCAGTTGGACAGGCCGCAATCAGCCCCAGCATTTT. It yields the protein CASSWTGRNQPQHF.

J is TRBJ1-6 and V is TRBV3-1 (or the pseudogene TRBV3-2), with TRBD1 identical over 9 bases. J gave up 10 bases and V 4 bases, and 8 bases lay outside the gene matches. CDR1 LGHDT and CDR2 YNNKEL come from the germline V gene (reference sequence). The CDR3 spans 15 residues. CDR3 loop: CASSPGTGYYSPLHF. CDR3 nucleotides: TGTGCCAGCAGCCCGGGGACAGGGTATTACTCACCCCTCCACTTT.

The J gene is TRBJ1-5, the V gene TRBV21-1; TRBD1, the table's D call, was not compared with the DNA. TRBV21-1 is reported as a pseudogene. The CDR3 covers 13 residues. DNA of the CDR3: TGTGCCAGCATCAACAGGCGCAATCAGCCCCAGCATTTT. Translated: CASINRRNQPQHF.

In this sample, this clone turned up once. The chain links TRBV19 to TRBJ1-1; TRBD1 is a possible D gene (5 bases). The CDR3 covers 15 residues. Trimming left V 6 bases short and J 7 bases short, with 21 bases between. CDR1 is LNHDA, CDR2 SQIVND, per germline (reference sequence). The CDR3 region is CASRGTGTGHGEAFF. The CDR3 nucleotides read TGTGCCAGTAGGGGTACCGGGACTGGGCACGGTGAAGCTTTCTTT.

The genes are TRBV28 and TRBJ2-2; the D gene is possibly TRBD1 (5 bases). Germline CDR1 and CDR2: MDHEN and SYDVKM. The CDR3 covers 16 residues. V was pared by 5 bases and J by 3 bases, with 16 bases between. The CDR3 protein is CASSPGSRVYTGELFF. The DNA of the CDR3 is TGTGCCAGCAGTCCCGGCTCCAGGGTGTACACCGGGGAGCTGTTTTTT.

The gene calls are TRBV28 and TRBJ2-7; 8 nucleotides agree with TRBD1. CDR3 size: 15 residues. J gave up 3 bases and V 5 bases, and 9 bases lay outside the gene matches. Per germline, CDR1 MDHEN and CDR2 SYDVKM. For the CDR3, the DNA is TGTGCCAGCAGTGCCACAGGGGGAGGTGGCTACGAGCAGTACTTC. Amino acid sequence: CASSATGGGGYEQYF.

The chain is built from TRBV5-1 and TRBJ2-1; the match to TRBD1 covers 9 bases. Germline V gene lookup returns CDR1 SGHRS and CDR2 YFSETQ. The CDR3 is 14 residues long. V shed 3 bases and J 8 bases; nucleotides not matched to a gene: 6. The CDR3 spells CASSSQDRGDEQFF. Here the CDR3 DNA reads TGCGCCAGCAGCTCCCAGGACAGGGGAGATGAGCAGTTCTTC. Full variable domain (missing parts from reference TRBV5-1 and TRBJ2-1): KAGVTQTPRYLIKTRGQQVTLSCSPISGHRSVSWYQQTPGQGLQFLFEYFSETQRNKGNFPGRFSGRQFSNSRSEMNVSTLELGDSALYLCASSSQDRGDEQFFGPGTRLTVL.

V usage is TRBV5-1 and J usage is TRBJ1-1; D gene ambiguous. Germline assignment: CDR1 SGHRS and CDR2 YFSETQ. The V gene lost 4 bases and the J gene lost 0 bases, with 16 bases spanning the gap. There are 16 residues in the CDR3. The CDR3 here is CASSPTPRRMNTEAFF. The CDR3 DNA follows: TGCGCCAGCAGCCCCACCCCGAGGCGGATGAACACTGAAGCTTTCTTT.

This sequence joins TRBV18 and TRBJ2-5; maybe TRBD1 (5 bases). Germline V gives CDR1 KGHSH, CDR2 LQKENI. The CDR3 runs 15 residues. V dropped 2 bases and J dropped 7 bases, with 17 bases sitting between them. The chain's CDR3 is CASSPFPDTAGTQYF. CDR3 nucleotide sequence: TGTGCCAGCTCACCATTCCCGGACACCGCTGGGACCCAGTACTTC. Full variable domain (outside the CDR3, taken from reference TRBV18 and TRBJ2-5): NAGVMQNPRHLVRRRGQEARLRCSPMKGHSHVYWYRQLPEEGLKFMVYLQKENIIDESGMPKERFSAEFPKEGPSILRIQQVVRGDSAAYFCASSPFPDTAGTQYFGPGTRLLVL.